The clone carrying this TCR beta chain has only a few counts. Its antigen is as yet unknown. Alongside a J-beta primer mix, a sample-barcoded 5' primer served in a second PCR lasting roughly 7 to 11 cycles. CDR3-containing paired-end reads numbering at least 2.5 million came from each sample. TCRdb ran MiXCR on the 5' RACE reads and lists one entry per CDR3 protein. In the table there are 700,000 to 850,000 distinct CDR3 sequences, 50% to 65% of which are singletons. V lost 4 bases and J lost 3; bases outside the gene matches: 8. Germline V gives CDR1 LNHNV, CDR2 YYDKDF (reference sequence). The CDR3 runs 16 residues. This record belongs to a study of blood T cells in healthy people across ages. Study-level results: Strong correlation linked observed beta diversity and percent naive T cells.

The sample comprised blood. The clonotype originates from a man older than 75 in good health. This chain uses TRBV15 with TRBJ2-3; TRBD1 aligns across 9 bases. This chain's CDR3 is CATSNPGQGATDTQYF. The CDR3 nucleotides are TGTGCCACCAGCAACCCGGGACAGGGAGCTACAGATACGCAGTATTTT.